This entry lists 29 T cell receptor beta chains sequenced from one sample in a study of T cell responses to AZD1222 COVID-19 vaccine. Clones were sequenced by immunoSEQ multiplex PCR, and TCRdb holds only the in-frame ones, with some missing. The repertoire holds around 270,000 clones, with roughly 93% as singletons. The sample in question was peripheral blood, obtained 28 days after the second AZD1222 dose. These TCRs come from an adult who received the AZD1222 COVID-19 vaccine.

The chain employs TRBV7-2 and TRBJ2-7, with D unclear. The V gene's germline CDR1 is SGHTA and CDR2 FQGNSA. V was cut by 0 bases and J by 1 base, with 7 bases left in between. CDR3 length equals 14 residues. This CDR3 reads CASSLALVSYEQYF. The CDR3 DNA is TGTGCCAGCAGCTTAGCCCTAGTTTCCTACGAGCAGTACTTC.

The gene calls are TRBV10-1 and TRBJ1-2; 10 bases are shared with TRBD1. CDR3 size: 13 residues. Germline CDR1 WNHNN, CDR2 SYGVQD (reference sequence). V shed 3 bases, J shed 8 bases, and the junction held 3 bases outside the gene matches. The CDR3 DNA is TGCGCCAGCAGTGATGGGACAGGGGAAGGCTACACCTTC. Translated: CASSDGTGEGYTF.

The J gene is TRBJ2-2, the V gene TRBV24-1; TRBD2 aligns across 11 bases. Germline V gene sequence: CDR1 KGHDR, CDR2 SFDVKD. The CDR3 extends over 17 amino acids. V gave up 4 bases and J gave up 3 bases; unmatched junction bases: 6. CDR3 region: CATSDRLAGGDTGELFF. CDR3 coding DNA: TGTGCCACCAGTGACCGCTTAGCGGGAGGGGACACCGGGGAGCTGTTTTTT.

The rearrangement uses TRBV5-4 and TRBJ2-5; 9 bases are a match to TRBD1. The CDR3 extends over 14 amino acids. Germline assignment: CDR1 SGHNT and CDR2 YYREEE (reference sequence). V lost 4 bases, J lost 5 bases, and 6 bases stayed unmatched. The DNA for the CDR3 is TGTGCCAGCAGCCCGGACAGGGGTTGGGAGACCCAGTACTTC. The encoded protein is CASSPDRGWETQYF.

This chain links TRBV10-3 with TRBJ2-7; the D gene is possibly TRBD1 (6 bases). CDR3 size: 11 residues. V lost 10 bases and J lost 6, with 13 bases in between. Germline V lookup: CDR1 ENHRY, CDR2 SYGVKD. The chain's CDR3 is CATRGSVEQYF. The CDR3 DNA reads TGTGCCACCAGGGGTTCGGTCGAGCAGTACTTC.

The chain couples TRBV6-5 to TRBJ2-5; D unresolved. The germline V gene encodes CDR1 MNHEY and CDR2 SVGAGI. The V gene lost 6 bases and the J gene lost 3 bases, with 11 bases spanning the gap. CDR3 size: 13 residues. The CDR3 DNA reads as TGTGCCAGCAGCTCCGACCCGAAAGAGACCCAGTACTTC. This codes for CASSSDPKETQYF.

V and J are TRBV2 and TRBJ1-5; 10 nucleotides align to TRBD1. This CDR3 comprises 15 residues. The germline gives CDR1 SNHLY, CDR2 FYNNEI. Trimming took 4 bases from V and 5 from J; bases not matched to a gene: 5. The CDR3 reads CASSVRQGAHQPQHF. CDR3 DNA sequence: TGTGCCAGCAGTGTACGACAGGGGGCCCATCAGCCCCAGCATTTT.

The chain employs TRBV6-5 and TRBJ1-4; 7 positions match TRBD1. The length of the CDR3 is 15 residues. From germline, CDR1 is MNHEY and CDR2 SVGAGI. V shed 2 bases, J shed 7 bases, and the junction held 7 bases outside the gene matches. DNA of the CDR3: TGTGCCAGCAGTTACAGGGGGCAGGGGGGTGAAAAACTGTTTTTT. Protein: CASSYRGQGGEKLFF.

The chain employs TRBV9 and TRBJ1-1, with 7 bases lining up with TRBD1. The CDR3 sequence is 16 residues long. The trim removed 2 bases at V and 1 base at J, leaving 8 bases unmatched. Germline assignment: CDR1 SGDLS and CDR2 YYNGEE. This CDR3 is CASSVSVGQWNTEAFF. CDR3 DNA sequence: TGTGCCAGCAGCGTCTCCGTGGGACAGTGGAACACTGAAGCTTTCTTT.

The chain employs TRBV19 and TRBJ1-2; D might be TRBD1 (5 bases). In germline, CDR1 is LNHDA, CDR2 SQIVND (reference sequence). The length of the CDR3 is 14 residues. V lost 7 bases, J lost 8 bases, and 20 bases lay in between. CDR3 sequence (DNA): TGTGCCAGTATTAAATCCCTTGGGGACGTGGGCTACACCTTC. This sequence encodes CASIKSLGDVGYTF.

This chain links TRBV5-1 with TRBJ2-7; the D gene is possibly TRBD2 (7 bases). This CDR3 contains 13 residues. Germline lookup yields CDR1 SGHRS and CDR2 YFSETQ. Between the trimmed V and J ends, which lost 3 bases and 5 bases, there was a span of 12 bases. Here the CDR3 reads CASSWEGGDEQYF. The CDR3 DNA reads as TGCGCCAGCAGCTGGGAGGGGGGGGACGAGCAGTACTTC.

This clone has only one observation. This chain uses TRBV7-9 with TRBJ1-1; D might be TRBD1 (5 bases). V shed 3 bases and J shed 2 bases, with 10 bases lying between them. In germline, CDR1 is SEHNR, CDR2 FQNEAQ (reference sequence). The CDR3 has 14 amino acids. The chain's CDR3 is CASSFGTENTEAFF. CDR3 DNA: TGTGCCAGCAGCTTTGGGACGGAAAACACTGAAGCTTTCTTT.

CDR3 nucleotides: TGTGCCAGCAGTACGCCCGGGACAGTGACCGGGGAGCTGTTTTTT. This translates into CASSTPGTVTGELFF. The chain couples TRBV28 to TRBJ2-2, with 7 bases fitting TRBD1. J was trimmed by 5 bases and V by 5 bases; bases with no gene match: 8. The CDR3 contains 15 residues. The germline CDR1 and CDR2 sequences are MDHEN and SYDVKM.

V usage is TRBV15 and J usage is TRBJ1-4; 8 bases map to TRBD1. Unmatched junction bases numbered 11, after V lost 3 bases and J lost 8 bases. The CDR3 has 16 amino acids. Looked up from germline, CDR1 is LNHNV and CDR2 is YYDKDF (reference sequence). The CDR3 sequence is CATSSSGQGGEEKLFF. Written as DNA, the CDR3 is TGTGCCACCAGCAGTTCCGGACAGGGCGGTGAGGAAAAACTGTTTTTT.

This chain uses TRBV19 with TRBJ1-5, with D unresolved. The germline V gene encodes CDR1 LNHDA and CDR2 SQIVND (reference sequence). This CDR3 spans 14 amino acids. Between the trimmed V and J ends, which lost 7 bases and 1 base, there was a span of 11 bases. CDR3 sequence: CASMRGTSNQPQHF. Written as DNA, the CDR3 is TGTGCCAGTATGAGAGGTACGAGCAATCAGCCCCAGCATTTT.

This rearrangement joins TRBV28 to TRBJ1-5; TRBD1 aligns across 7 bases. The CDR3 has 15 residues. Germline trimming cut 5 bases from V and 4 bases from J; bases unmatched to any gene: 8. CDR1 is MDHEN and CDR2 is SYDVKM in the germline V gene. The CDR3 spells CASSPMRGLNQPQHF. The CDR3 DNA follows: TGTGCCAGCAGTCCAATGAGGGGGCTTAATCAGCCCCAGCATTTT.

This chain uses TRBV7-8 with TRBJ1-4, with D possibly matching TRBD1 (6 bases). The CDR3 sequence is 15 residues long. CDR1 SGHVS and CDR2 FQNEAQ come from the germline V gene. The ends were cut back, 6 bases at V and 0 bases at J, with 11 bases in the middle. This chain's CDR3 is CASSSYRATNEKLFF. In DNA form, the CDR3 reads TGTGCCAGCAGTTCCTACAGGGCAACTAATGAAAAACTGTTTTTT.

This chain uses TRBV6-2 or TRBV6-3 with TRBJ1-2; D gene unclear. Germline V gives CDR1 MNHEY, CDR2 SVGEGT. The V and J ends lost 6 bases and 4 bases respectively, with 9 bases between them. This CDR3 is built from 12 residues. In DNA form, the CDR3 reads TGTGCCAGCAGCCCGGACGGCTATGGCTACACCTTC. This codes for CASSPDGYGYTF.

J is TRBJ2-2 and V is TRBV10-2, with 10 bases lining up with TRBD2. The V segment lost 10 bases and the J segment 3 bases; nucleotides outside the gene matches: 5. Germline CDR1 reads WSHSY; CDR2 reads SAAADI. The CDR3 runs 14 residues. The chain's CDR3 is CATLAGGDTGELFF. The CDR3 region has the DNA TGCGCCACTTTAGCGGGAGGCGACACCGGGGAGCTGTTTTTT.

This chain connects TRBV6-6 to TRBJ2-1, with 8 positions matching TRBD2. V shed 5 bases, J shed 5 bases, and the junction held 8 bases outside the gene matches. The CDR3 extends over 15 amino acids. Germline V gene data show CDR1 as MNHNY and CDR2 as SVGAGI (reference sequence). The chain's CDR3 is CASSHLGLVNNEQFF. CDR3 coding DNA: TGTGCCAGCAGTCATCTGGGACTAGTTAACAATGAGCAGTTCTTC.

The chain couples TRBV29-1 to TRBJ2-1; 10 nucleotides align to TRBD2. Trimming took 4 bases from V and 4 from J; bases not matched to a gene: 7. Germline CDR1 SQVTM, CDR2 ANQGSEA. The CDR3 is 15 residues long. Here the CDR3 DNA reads TGCAGCGTTGGATTAGGACTAGCGGCTTACAATGAGCAGTTCTTC. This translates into CSVGLGLAAYNEQFF.

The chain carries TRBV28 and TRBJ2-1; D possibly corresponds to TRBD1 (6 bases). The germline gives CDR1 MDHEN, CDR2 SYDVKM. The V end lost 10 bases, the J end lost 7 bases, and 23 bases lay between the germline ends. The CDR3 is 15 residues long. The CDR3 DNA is TGTGCCACCTCGGACAGCCCCCCGAGAAGGAATGAGCAGTTCTTC. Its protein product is CATSDSPPRRNEQFF.

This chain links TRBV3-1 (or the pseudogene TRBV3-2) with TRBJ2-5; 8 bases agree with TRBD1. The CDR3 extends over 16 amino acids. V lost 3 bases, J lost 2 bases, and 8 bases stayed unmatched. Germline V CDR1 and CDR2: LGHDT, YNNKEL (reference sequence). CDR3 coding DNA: TGTGCCAGCAGCCATACCAGGACAGGGTTACAAGAGACCCAGTACTTC. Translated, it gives CASSHTRTGLQETQYF.

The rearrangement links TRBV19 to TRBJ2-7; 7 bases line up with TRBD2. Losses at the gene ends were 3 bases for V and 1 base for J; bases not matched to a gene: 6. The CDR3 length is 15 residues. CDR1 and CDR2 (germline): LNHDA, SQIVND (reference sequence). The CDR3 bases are TGTGCCAGTAGTATGCGGCGGGGGACTTCCTACGAGCAGTACTTC. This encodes CASSMRRGTSYEQYF.

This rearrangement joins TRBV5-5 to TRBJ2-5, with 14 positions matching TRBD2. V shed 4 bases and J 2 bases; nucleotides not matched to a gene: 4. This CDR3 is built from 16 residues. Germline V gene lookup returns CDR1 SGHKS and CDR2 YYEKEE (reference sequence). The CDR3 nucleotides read TGTGCCAGCAGCCCCGGACTAGCGGGGGGACAAGAGACCCAGTACTTC. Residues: CASSPGLAGGQETQYF.

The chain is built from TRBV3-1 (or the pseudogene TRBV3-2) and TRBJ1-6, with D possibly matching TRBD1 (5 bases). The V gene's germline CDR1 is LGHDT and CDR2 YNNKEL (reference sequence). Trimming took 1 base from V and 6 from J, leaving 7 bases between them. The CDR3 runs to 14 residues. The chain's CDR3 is CASSQGTPNSPLHF. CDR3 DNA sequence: TGTGCCAGCAGCCAAGGGACACCTAATTCACCCCTCCACTTT.

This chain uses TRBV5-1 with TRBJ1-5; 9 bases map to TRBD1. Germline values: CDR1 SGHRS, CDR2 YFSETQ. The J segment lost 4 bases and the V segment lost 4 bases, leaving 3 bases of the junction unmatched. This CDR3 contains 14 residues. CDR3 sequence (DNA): TGCGCCAGCAGCACAGGGGGCGAGAATCAGCCCCAGCATTTT. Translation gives CASSTGGENQPQHF.

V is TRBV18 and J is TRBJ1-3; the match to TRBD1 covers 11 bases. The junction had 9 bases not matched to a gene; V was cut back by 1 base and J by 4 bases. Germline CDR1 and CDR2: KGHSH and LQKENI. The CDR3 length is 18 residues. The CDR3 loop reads CASSPLHGQGAPGNTIYF. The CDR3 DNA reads TGTGCCAGCTCACCACTTCACGGACAGGGGGCGCCCGGAAACACCATATATTTT.

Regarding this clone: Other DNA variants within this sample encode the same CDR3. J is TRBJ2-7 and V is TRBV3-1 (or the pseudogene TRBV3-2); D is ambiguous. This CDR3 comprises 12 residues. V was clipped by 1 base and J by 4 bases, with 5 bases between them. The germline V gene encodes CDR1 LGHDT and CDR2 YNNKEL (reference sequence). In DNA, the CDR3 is TGTGCCAGCAGCCAAGGGCGGTACGAGCAGTACTTC. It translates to CASSQGRYEQYF.